This T cell receptor beta chain comes out of a study of blood T cells in healthy people across ages. Study conclusions and caveats: Any changes in expanded clonotypes were possibly confounded, as donor CMV status remained unknown. Long-lived donors had more naive CD4+ cells and higher diversity than aged donors.

In its sample, this clonotype was seen once. No antigen is known for it. It was with a sample-barcoded 5' primer and a J-beta primer mix that a second PCR of about 7 to 12 cycles was run. TCRdb independently ran MiXCR on the 5' RACE reads; one entry per CDR3 protein. The sample has under 700,000 distinct CDR3 sequences, around 24% seen once. This CDR3 comprises 18 residues. The V and J ends lost 0 bases and 5 bases, in that order; junction bases with no gene match: 13. Germline lookup yields CDR1 MNHEY and CDR2 SVGAGI. These sequences were also reported in another study, on T cells of mothers and their children. That source reports: Samples came from a few healthy Caucasian mothers and their six children. Reads recorded for TCR beta CDR3 numbered over 9.5 million per mother and roughly 2.7 million per child.

This TCR derives from a boy younger than 18 in good health. Sequencing input: blood. The chain has TRBV6-5 and TRBJ2-5; TRBD1 aligns across 9 bases. The CDR3 nucleotides are TGTGCCAGCAGTTACTCCCGGGACAGGGCCTTGTTCGGGGAGACCCAGTACTTC. This gives the protein CASSYSRDRALFGETQYF.